This T cell receptor (beta chain) was profiled in a study of blood T cells in healthy people across ages. Study-level results: The diversity estimates, figures obtained from one million T cells, were considered underestimates.

V dropped 7 bases and J dropped 0 bases, with 13 bases sitting between them. The V gene's germline CDR1 is MNHNY and CDR2 SVGAGI (reference sequence). This CDR3 has 14 amino acids. The table lists this clonotype with a few counts. Its antigen remains unidentified. PCR was performed a second time for 7 to 11 cycles using a sample-barcoded 5' primer and a J-beta primer mix. Researchers report that a template-switch adaptor with 12 random nucleotides tagged each cDNA molecule. TCRdb redid the calling of the 5' RACE reads with MiXCR, one entry per CDR3 protein. Among around 990,000 distinct CDR3 sequences listed, under 30% were seen once. This sample was shared with a second study, whose subject was T cells of mothers and their children.

Sequencing was performed on blood. The chain combines TRBV6-6 with TRBJ2-7; D is possibly TRBD1 (7 bases). This clonotype originated in a girl aged 2-10 years in good health. In DNA, the CDR3 is TGTGCCAGCATTAGACAGGGAGGCTCCTACGAGCAGTACTTC. Protein sequence: CASIRQGGSYEQYF.